Presented here are 18 T cell receptor beta chains from one specimen sequenced in a study of T cell clonality in common variable immunodeficiency. TCRdb's copy holds only in-frame clones and misses some; the assay was immunoSEQ multiplex PCR. The sample yields 51,000 or so clones, without any singletons. Sample: peripheral blood mononuclear cells. The source of these receptors is a person aged 18 to 75 in good health.

In its sample, this clone was seen a few times. The CDR3 goes on 3 residues after the read ends, and that part is filled in from the germline J gene. This rearrangement joins TRBV20-1 to TRBJ2-1; 9 nucleotides match TRBD1. Germline lookup yields CDR1 DFQATT and CDR2 SNEGSKA (reference sequence). J was trimmed by 4 bases and V by 7 bases; bases with no gene match: 8. The CDR3 is 14 residues long. The CDR3 protein is CSVGPGQGYNEQFF. The sequenced CDR3 bases are TGCAGTGTTGGTCCAGGACAGGGGTACAATGAG.

This clone has a count of ten or more. The observed sequence ends 3 residues before the CDR3 terminus, with the missing tail filled in from the germline J gene. The chain has TRBV5-8 and TRBJ2-2; TRBD1 matches 8 bases. Germline values: CDR1 SGHTS, CDR2 YDEGEE. The CDR3 length is 14 residues. The V segment lost 4 bases and the J segment 9 bases; nucleotides outside the gene matches: 8. CDR3 DNA, as far as it was read: TGTGCCAGCAGCAGAAGGACAGGGCGGAGGGAG. This encodes CASSRRTGRRE. The CDR3 in full is CASSRRTGRRELFF.

This clone has at least ten counts. Read data end 3 residues before the CDR3 end; the end is taken from the germline J gene. The chain couples TRBV7-7 to TRBJ2-5, with D possibly matching TRBD1 (5 bases). This CDR3 contains 14 residues. Germline-derived CDR1 and CDR2 are SSHAT and FNYEAQ (reference sequence). The V end lost 2 bases, the J end lost 5 bases, and 12 bases lay between the germline ends. The covered CDR3 bases are TGTGCCAGCAGCTTAAGCAGGGTTGGTGAGACC. Its protein product is CASSLSRVGET. The complete CDR3 reads CASSLSRVGETQYF. Variable domain in full (rest from reference TRBV7-7 and TRBJ2-5): GAGVSQSPRYKVTKRGQDVTLRCDPISSHATLYWYQQALGQGPEFLTYFNYEAQPDKSGLPSDRFSAERPEGSISTLTIQRTEQRDSAMYRCASSLSRVGETQYFGPGTRLLVL.

This clone has at least ten counts. The read terminates 3 residues before the CDR3 end, so the remaining end is supplied by the germline J gene. This chain connects TRBV23-1 to TRBJ2-3; 9 nucleotides agree with TRBD2. TRBV23-1 is an ORF, with its function uncertain. CDR3 length: 15 residues. The trim removed 4 bases at V and 5 bases at J, leaving 7 bases unmatched. CDR3 in amino acids: CASSPSGRQEDTQYF. Incomplete CDR3 DNA: TGCGCCAGCAGTCCCAGCGGGAGGCAGGAAGATACG.

CDR3 sequence reads: CASSFEGGPQETQYF. The covered CDR3 bases are TGTGCCAGCAGCTTCGAGGGTGGCCCACAAGAGACC. The gene calls are TRBV5-5 and TRBJ2-5; perhaps TRBD2 as D (5 bases). From the germline J gene comes the end of the CDR3, since the read stops 3 residues before it. Germline V gene data show CDR1 as SGHKS and CDR2 as YYEKEE (reference sequence). CDR3 size: 15 residues. Trimming shortened V by 2 bases and J by 2 bases, and 13 bases separated the two germline ends.

This clone was counted at least ten times. The sequenced fragment ends 3 residues before the CDR3 boundary, so the rest is inferred from the germline J gene. V usage is TRBV30 and J usage is TRBJ2-7, with 7 bases matching TRBD2. CDR1 and CDR2 (germline): GTSNPN, SVGIG (reference sequence). V lost 2 bases, J lost 2 bases, and 12 bases stayed unmatched. This CDR3 spans 16 amino acids. The CDR3 DNA, read in part, is TGTGCCTGGAGTCCGGGGATCTCTAGCGGACCCTACGAG. It yields the protein CAWSPGISSGPYE. The entire CDR3 sequence reads CAWSPGISSGPYEQYF. Based on the CDR3 plus reference TRBV30 and TRBJ2-7, the full variable domain is SQTIHQWPATLVQPVGSPLSLECTVEGTSNPNLYWYRQAAGRGLQLLFYSVGIGQISSEVPQNLSASRPQDRQFILSSKKLLLSDSGFYLCAWSPGISSGPYEQYFGPGTRLTVT.

On this clone itself: Read data end 3 residues before the CDR3 end; the end is taken from the germline J gene. The rearrangement joins TRBV7-9 to TRBJ2-4; 10 nucleotides match TRBD1. This CDR3 is built from 15 residues. CDR1 SEHNR and CDR2 FQNEAQ come from the germline V gene (reference sequence). The chain's CDR3 is CASSRDGQGEQPQYF. Incomplete CDR3 DNA: TGTGCCAGCAGCCGCGACGGACAGGGGGAACAGCCT. The variable domain in full, completed from reference TRBV7-9 and TRBJ2-4, reads DTGVSQNPRHKITKRGQNVTFRCDPISEHNRLYWYRQTLGQGPEFLTYFQNEAQLEKSRLLSDRFSAERPKGSFSTLEIQRTEQGDSAMYLCASSRDGQGEQPQYFGAGTRLSVL.

This clone was observed many times. Coverage ceases 3 residues before the CDR3 finishes, and the germline J gene fills in the end. The rearrangement links TRBV7-9 to TRBJ1-5; D is uncertain. The CDR3 totals 13 residues. Germline V CDR1 and CDR2: SEHNR, FQNEAQ (reference sequence). Trimming took 4 bases from V and 7 from J, leaving 11 bases between them. The CDR3 DNA, read in part, is TGTGCCAGCAGCTCGGGGTCCGGGCAGCCC. Translating it yields CASSSGSGQP. The whole CDR3 region reads CASSSGSGQPQHF.

This clone was found many times. The read stops 3 residues short of the end of the CDR3; the missing end is completed from the germline J gene. The chain uses TRBV30 and TRBJ1-1; D remains ambiguous. V lost 0 bases and J lost 1, with 12 bases in between. Germline-derived CDR1 and CDR2 are GTSNPN and SVGIG (reference sequence). CDR3 size: 15 residues. The CDR3 is CAWSVGPGKNTEAFF. The covered CDR3 bases are TGTGCCTGGAGTGTAGGGCCGGGGAAGAACACTGAA.

At least ten counts were recorded for this clone. Read data end 3 residues before the CDR3 end; the end is taken from the germline J gene. The genes are TRBV5-1 and TRBJ2-3; 14 bases map to TRBD2. This CDR3 is built from 18 residues. CDR1 SGHRS and CDR2 YFSETQ come from the germline V gene. J gave up 3 bases and V 4 bases, and 10 bases lay outside the gene matches. The sequenced CDR3 bases are TGCGCCAGCAGCGCCCCCGGGACTAGCGGGAGTAGGACAGATACG. Protein sequence: CASSAPGTSGSRTDT. The whole CDR3 protein reads CASSAPGTSGSRTDTQYF.

About this clone: The DNA ends 3 residues before the CDR3 does, and the rest of the CDR3 is filled in from the germline J gene. The chain recombines TRBV30 with TRBJ1-4, with 7 bases matching TRBD1. Germline loops: CDR1 GTSNPN, CDR2 SVGIG (reference sequence). The CDR3 contains 15 residues. Incomplete CDR3 DNA: TGTGCCTGGAGTGCATCCGGGACAGTTAATTCACCA. Translation gives CAWSASGTVNSP. The whole CDR3 reads CAWSASGTVNSPLFF.

This clone was observed a few times. The read finishes 3 residues shy of the CDR3 end, and the germline J gene is used to complete it. The chain links TRBV7-9 to TRBJ2-2; TRBD1 agrees at 9 bases. Germline V gene sequence: CDR1 SEHNR, CDR2 FQNEAQ (reference sequence). The CDR3 is 14 residues long. Incomplete CDR3 DNA: TGTGCCAGCAGCTCGGGACAGGGAAGTTCACCG. It codes for CASSSGQGSSP. The full CDR3 protein is CASSSGQGSSPLFF.

In its sample, this clone was seen many times. The sequenced fragment ends 3 residues before the CDR3 boundary, so the rest is inferred from the germline J gene. This rearrangement joins TRBV18 to TRBJ2-7; TRBD1 matches at 7 bases. Germline V gives CDR1 KGHSH, CDR2 LQKENI. J lost 5 bases, V lost 8 bases, and 12 bases had no gene match. This CDR3 is built from 14 residues. CDR3 sequence reads: CASHLTGSVHEQYF. The CDR3 bases that were read are TGTGCCAGCCATTTGACAGGGAGTGTCCACGAG.

About this clone: The read finishes 3 residues shy of the CDR3 end, and the germline J gene is used to complete it. The chain joins TRBV10-3 to TRBJ2-7, with TRBD1 identical over 9 bases. Germline lookup yields CDR1 ENHRY and CDR2 SYGVKD. There are 13 residues in the CDR3. Incomplete CDR3 DNA: TGTGCTTCGGGGGACAGGGATCCCTACGAG. The encoded protein is CASGDRDPYE. The full CDR3 protein reads CASGDRDPYEQYF.

This clone appeared a few times. The read ends 3 residues before the CDR3 terminus; that terminus is restored from the germline J gene. This chain uses TRBV18 with TRBJ1-2; D gene ambiguous. The CDR3 loop spans 11 amino acids. In germline, CDR1 is KGHSH, CDR2 LQKENI. Incomplete CDR3 DNA: TGTGCCAGCTCACCAGAGCCTGAC. Its translation: CASSPEPD. The complete CDR3 sequence is CASSPEPDYTF. Full variable domain (outside the CDR3, taken from reference TRBV18 and TRBJ1-2): NAGVMQNPRHLVRRRGQEARLRCSPMKGHSHVYWYRQLPEEGLKFMVYLQKENIIDESGMPKERFSAEFPKEGPSILRIQQVVRGDSAAYFCASSPEPDYTFGSGTRLTVV.

Ten or more counts support this clone. The CDR3 extends 3 residues past the end of the read, so its final part is completed from the germline J gene. The chain recombines TRBV20-1 with TRBJ1-1, with D perhaps TRBD1 (6 bases). Trimming shortened V by 6 bases and J by 4 bases, and 12 bases separated the two germline ends. The V gene's germline CDR1 is DFQATT and CDR2 SNEGSKA (reference sequence). CDR3 length: 12 amino acids. CDR3 DNA (partial): TGCAGTGCGAATACAGGGATCACTGAA. Protein: CSANTGITE. The whole CDR3 reads CSANTGITEAFF.

This clone occurred many times. The read falls 3 residues short of the CDR3 end, and the missing part is taken from the germline J gene. The chain couples TRBV7-3 to TRBJ2-1; the D is unclear. Germline V gene data show CDR1 as SGHTA and CDR2 as FQGTGA. With 4 bases removed from V and 0 bases from J, the gap between germline ends came to 10 bases. There are 15 residues in the CDR3. The chain's CDR3 is CASSSGWNSYNEQFF. Incomplete CDR3 DNA: TGTGCCAGCAGCTCGGGTTGGAACTCCTACAATGAG.

The table lists this clone with many counts. The sequence runs out 3 residues before the end of the CDR3; the remainder is reconstructed from the germline J gene. The chain carries TRBV7-8 and TRBJ2-7; D might be TRBD1 or TRBD2, each matching 5 bases. CDR3 length: 14 residues. V dropped 1 base and J dropped 2 bases, with 9 bases sitting between them. The V gene's germline CDR1 is SGHVS and CDR2 FQNEAQ. CDR3 residues: CASSLERGPYEQYF. Partial CDR3 DNA: TGTGCCAGCAGCTTAGAGAGGGGCCCCTACGAG. Complete variable domain (other parts from reference TRBV7-8 and TRBJ2-7): GAGVSQSPRYKVAKRGQDVALRCDPISGHVSLFWYQQALGQGPEFLTYFQNEAQLDKSGLPSDRFFAERPEGSVSTLKIQRTQQEDSAVYLCASSLERGPYEQYFGPGTRLTVT.